This paragraph reports one TCR beta chain. No antigen is known for it. It has no much larger one-base neighbor in the sample; base qualities were not kept. The CDR3 numbers 13 residues from cysteine through phenylalanine. Only the CDR3 DNA is retained, 39 bases long and in frame from the first base. V has 11 bases trimmed and J has 3 bases trimmed; junction bases matching no gene number 7. Taken from the germline V gene, the CDR1 and CDR2 loops are MNHEY and SVGAGI. The collaborating institutions used their own protocols to collect whole blood in K2EDTA tubes. Collaborator samples were shipped for TCRbeta analysis as frozen whole blood, isolated PBMCs, or DNA extracted from either sample type. The data belong to a study of blood T cell repertoires in COVID-19 (dated by TCRdb to 2020 to 2021). About the full investigation: Samples covering the acute and convalescent phases of COVID-19 were provided by collaborators in the United States, Italy and Spain. The material from the prospective study consisted of cDNA or gDNA derived from T cells, B-cell-depleted T cells, or PBMCs. Deeply sampled blood TCRbeta repertoires from subjects exposed to, actively infected with, or recovered from COVID-19 were included in the dataset. The repertoires were released in a freely available public database meant as a resource for research on the immune response to SARS-CoV-2. The samples were drawn from two sources: the first 160 participants of the ongoing ImmuneRACE study, and fewer than 1,500 subjects contributed by 6 global collaborators. Sample metadata almost always included a de-identified subject ID, COVID-19 status, age in years and sex. Where available, HLA class I and class II types were taken from metadata supplied by the sample provider and were not determined by assay-based typing.

Overall study outcomes, separate from this receptor: The quantity of clinical and demographic metadata differed by source and by participant and was supplied without curation.

TCRbeta CDR3 regions were amplified from genomic DNA by means of the immunoSEQ Assay, a bias-controlled multiplex PCR. In the paper's pipeline: The number of nucleated cells in each sample was estimated by amplification of reference gene primers within the assay. To quantify the absolute abundance of each unique TCRbeta CDR3 rearrangement, sequence reads were collapsed and filtered. Productive Simpson clonality was computed per sample as the square root of Simpson's diversity index over productive rearrangements. The table was pulled from immuneACCESS by TCRdb, which kept in-frame rearrangements only. Such tables lose some clones; where checked, under half of the loss comes from unresolved V genes, and the rest has no known cause. V and J calls and clone size are those listed in that table; D and trimming were worked out from the DNA. This sample comprises around 70,000 clones, about 83% of them detected only once. The top ten constitute over 35% of the sample.

The sample consisted of peripheral blood. The sequence came from a man aged 70-80 years with acute or convalescent COVID-19. The sequence links TRBV6-5 to TRBJ1-5; 7 central bases correspond to TRBD1. Here is the DNA: TGTGCCGAGGGGGCGGTTGCCAATCAGCCCCAGCATTTT. It specifies CAEGAVANQPQHF.